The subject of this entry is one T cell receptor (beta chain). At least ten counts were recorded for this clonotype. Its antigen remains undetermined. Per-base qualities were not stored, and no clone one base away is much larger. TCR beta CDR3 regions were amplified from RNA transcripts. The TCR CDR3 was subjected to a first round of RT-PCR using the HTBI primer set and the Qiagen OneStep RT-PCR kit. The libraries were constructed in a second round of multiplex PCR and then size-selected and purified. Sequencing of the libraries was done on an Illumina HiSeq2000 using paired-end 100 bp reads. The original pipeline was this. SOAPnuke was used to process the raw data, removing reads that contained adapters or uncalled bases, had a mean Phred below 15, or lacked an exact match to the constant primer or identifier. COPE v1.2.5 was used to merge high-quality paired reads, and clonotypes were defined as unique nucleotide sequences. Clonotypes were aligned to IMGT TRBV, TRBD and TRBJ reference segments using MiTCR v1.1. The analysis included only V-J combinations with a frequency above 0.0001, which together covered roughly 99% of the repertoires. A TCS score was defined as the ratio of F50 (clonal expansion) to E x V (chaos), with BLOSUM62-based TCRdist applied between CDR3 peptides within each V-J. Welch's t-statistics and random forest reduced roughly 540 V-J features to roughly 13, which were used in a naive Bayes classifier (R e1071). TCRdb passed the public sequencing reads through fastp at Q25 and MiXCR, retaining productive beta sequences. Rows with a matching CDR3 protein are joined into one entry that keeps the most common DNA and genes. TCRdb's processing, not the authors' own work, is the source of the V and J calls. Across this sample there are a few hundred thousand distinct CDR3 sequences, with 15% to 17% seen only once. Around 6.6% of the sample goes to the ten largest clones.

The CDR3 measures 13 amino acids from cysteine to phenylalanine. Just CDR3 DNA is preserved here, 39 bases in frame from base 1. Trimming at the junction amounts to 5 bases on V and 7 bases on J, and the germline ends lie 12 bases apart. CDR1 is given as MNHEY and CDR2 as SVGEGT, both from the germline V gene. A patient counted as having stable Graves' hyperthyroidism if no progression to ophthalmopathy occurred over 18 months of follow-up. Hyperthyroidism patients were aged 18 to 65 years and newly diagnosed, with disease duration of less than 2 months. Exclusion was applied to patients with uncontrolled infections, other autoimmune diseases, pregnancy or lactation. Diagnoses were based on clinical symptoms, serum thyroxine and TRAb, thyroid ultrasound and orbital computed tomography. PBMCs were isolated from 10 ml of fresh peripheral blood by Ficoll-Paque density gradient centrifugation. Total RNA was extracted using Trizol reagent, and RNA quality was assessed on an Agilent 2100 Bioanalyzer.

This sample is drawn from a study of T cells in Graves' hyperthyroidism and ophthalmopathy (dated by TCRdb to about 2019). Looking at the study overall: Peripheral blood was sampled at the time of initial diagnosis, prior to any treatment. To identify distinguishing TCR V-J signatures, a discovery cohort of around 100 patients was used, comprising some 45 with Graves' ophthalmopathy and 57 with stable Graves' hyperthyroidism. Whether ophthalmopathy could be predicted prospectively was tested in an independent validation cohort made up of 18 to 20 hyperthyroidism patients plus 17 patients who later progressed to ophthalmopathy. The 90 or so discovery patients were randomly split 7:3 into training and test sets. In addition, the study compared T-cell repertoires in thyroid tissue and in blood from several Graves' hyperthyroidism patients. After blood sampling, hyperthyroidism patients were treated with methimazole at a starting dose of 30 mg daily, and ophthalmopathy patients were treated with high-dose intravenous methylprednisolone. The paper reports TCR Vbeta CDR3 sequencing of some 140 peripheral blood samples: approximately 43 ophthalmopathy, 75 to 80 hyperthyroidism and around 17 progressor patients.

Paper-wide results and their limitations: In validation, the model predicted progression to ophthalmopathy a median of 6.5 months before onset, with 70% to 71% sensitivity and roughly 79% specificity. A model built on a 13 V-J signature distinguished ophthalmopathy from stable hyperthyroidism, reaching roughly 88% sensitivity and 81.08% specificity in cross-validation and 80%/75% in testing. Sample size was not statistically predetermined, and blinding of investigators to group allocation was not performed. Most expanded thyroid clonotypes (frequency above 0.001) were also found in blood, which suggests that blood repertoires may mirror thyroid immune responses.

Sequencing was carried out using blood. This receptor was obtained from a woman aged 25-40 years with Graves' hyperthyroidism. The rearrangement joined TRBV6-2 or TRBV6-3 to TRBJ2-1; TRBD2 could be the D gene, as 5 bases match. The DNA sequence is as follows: TGTGCCAGCAGTACCCTAGCCTTGAATGAGCAGTTCTTC. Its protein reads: CASSTLALNEQFF.